Below are 27 T cell receptor beta chains sequenced from a single sample in a study of human thymus T cells. Generated by immunoSEQ multiplex PCR, the TCRdb table keeps only in-frame clones and is missing some. The sample has around 120,000 clones, around 94% seen once. Thymic tissue was derived from resections collected during corrective heart surgery. Sequenced material: thymus tissue. These receptors all come from a boy under three years old with a congenital heart defect but otherwise immunologically healthy.

About this clone: One end of the junction varies from germline; a read error may be responsible. The V and J genes are TRBV5-4 and TRBJ1-2, with D possibly TRBD1 on 6 matching bases. The CDR3 has 15 residues. Germline assignment: CDR1 SGHNT and CDR2 YYREEE (reference sequence). The CDR3 DNA follows: TGTGCCAGCAGCCCGGACAGAGGATCTAATTATGGCTACACCTTC. Protein: CASSPDRGSNYGYTF.

A single count supports this clone. The chain carries TRBV5-6 and TRBJ2-2; D might be TRBD1 or TRBD2, each matching 5 bases. The germline CDR1 and CDR2 sequences are SGHDT and YYEEEE. Trimming left V 4 bases short and J 1 base short, with 14 bases between. The CDR3 covers 16 residues. The CDR3 DNA reads as TGTGCCAGCAGCGGATCCGGGACGGGGAACACCGGGGAGCTGTTTTTT. It is translated as CASSGSGTGNTGELFF.

The chain recombines TRBV10-2 with TRBJ1-1, with a weak D call TRBD1 (5 bases). The germline V gene has CDR1 WSHSY and CDR2 SAAADI. The V and J ends lost 2 bases and 3 bases respectively, with 7 bases between them. This CDR3 has 13 residues. The CDR3 region has the DNA TGCGCCAGCAGTGAGGGCAGGGACACTGAAGCTTTCTTT. The encoded protein is CASSEGRDTEAFF.

The chain employs TRBV28 and TRBJ1-1, with D uncertain. Germline CDR1 MDHEN, CDR2 SYDVKM. Trimming took 2 bases from V and 4 from J, leaving 14 bases between them. This CDR3 is 15 amino acids long. The CDR3 sequence: CASSLPIGEGTEAFF. The CDR3 DNA reads as TGTGCCAGCAGTTTACCGATTGGAGAGGGCACTGAAGCTTTCTTT. The full variable domain, with the rest looked up from reference TRBV28 and TRBJ1-1, is DVKVTQSSRYLVKRTGEKVFLECVQDMDHENMFWYRQDPGLGLRLIYFSYDVKMKEKGDIPEGYSVSREKKERFSLILESASTNQTSMYLCASSLPIGEGTEAFFGQGTRLTVV.

The chain joins TRBV19 to TRBJ2-5; D is ambiguous. V lost 1 base, J lost 1 base, and 7 bases lay in between. Germline loops: CDR1 LNHDA, CDR2 SQIVND (reference sequence). The CDR3 runs 14 residues. CDR3 amino acids: CASSIGHLQETQYF. The CDR3 DNA sequence: TGTGCCAGTAGTATAGGTCACCTCCAAGAGACCCAGTACTTC.

The sample holds one count of this clone. The rearrangement uses TRBV11-3 and TRBJ2-7, with no clear D. V gave up 6 bases and J gave up 3 bases, with 15 bases separating them. From germline, CDR1 is SGHNT and CDR2 YENEEA. This CDR3 spans 14 amino acids. Here the CDR3 reads CASSPYDVLYEQYF. The CDR3 nucleotides read TGTGCCAGCAGTCCCTACGATGTTCTCTACGAGCAGTACTTC.

The rearrangement links TRBV4-1 to TRBJ2-2, with unresolved D. The V end lost 0 bases, the J end lost 4 bases, and 6 bases lay between the germline ends. The CDR3 spans 14 residues. CDR1 MGHRA and CDR2 YSYEKL come from the germline V gene. The CDR3 DNA reads TGCGCCAGCAGCCAAGATAGCAGCACCGGGGAGCTGTTTTTT. Translated, it gives CASSQDSSTGELFF.

The genes are TRBV21-1 and TRBJ2-5; the listed D gene, TRBD2, was not tested against the DNA. TRBV21-1 is shown as a pseudogene. CDR3 length equals 16 residues. CDR3 nucleotides: TGTGCCAGCAGCAAATGCAGCGGGGGGGCCGTAGAGACCCAGTACTTC. Translated, it gives CASSKCSGGAVETQYF.

V usage is TRBV10-3 and J usage is TRBJ2-3; 8 nucleotides align to TRBD1. V was pared by 6 bases and J by 3 bases, with 8 bases of the junction left unmatched. Germline CDR1 ENHRY, CDR2 SYGVKD. This CDR3 contains 15 residues. This CDR3 reads CAIRDQGAGTDTQYF. CDR3 sequence (DNA): TGTGCCATCAGAGACCAGGGGGCAGGGACAGATACGCAGTATTTT.

This chain links TRBV7-2 with TRBJ1-2, with TRBD1 matching 8 bases. The CDR3 totals 13 residues. The J segment lost 8 bases and the V segment lost 5 bases, leaving 7 bases of the junction unmatched. Germline V gene lookup returns CDR1 SGHTA and CDR2 FQGNSA. The CDR3 loop reads CASSARTGQGYTF. CDR3 in DNA: TGTGCCAGCAGCGCGCGGACAGGGCAGGGCTACACCTTC.

Here the CDR3 DNA reads TGTGCCAGTAGTATCGGGGGGCCCCTCCACTTT. The encoded protein is CASSIGGPLHF. The gene calls are TRBV19 and TRBJ1-6, with D perhaps matching TRBD1 (5 bases). Germline V gene lookup returns CDR1 LNHDA and CDR2 SQIVND (reference sequence). The CDR3 loop spans 11 amino acids. V lost 3 bases and J lost 13, with 7 bases in between.

Written as DNA, the CDR3 is TGTGCCAGCAGCTTGTCGGGCTATGGCTACACCTTC. Amino acid sequence: CASSLSGYGYTF. The chain combines TRBV5-5 with TRBJ1-2; no firm D call. The V end lost 1 base, the J end lost 4 bases, and 5 bases lay between the germline ends. CDR3 size: 12 residues. Germline V gene sequence: CDR1 SGHKS, CDR2 YYEKEE (reference sequence).

CDR3 loop: CASRGRVNVLTF. CDR3 nucleotides: TGTGCCAGCAGGGGGAGGGTGAACGTCCTGACTTTC. The V and J genes are TRBV5-6 and TRBJ2-6; 7 nucleotides match TRBD2. The CDR3 covers 12 residues. Germline lookup yields CDR1 SGHDT and CDR2 YYEEEE. V dropped 5 bases and J dropped 10; count of bases not matched to a gene: 3.

This clone has only a few counts. CDR3 DNA: TGTGCCTGGAGTCTGGACAGTTCTAACTATGGCTACACCTTC. Encoded protein: CAWSLDSSNYGYTF. The genes are TRBV30 and TRBJ1-2, with D tentatively TRBD1 (6 bases). In germline, CDR1 is GTSNPN, CDR2 SVGIG (reference sequence). The CDR3 has 14 residues. The V end lost 2 bases, the J end lost 0 bases, and 10 bases lay between the germline ends.

The chain employs TRBV9 and TRBJ2-2; weak D call: TRBD2 (6 bases). V was pared by 4 bases and J by 4 bases, with 11 bases between. Germline V gives CDR1 SGDLS, CDR2 YYNGEE. The CDR3 is 14 residues long. CDR3 sequence: CASSFQGGTGELFF. The DNA for the CDR3 is TGTGCCAGCAGCTTCCAGGGAGGCACCGGGGAGCTGTTTTTT.

The chain couples TRBV7-9 to TRBJ2-7; no clear D. The CDR3 extends over 11 amino acids. Looked up from germline, CDR1 is SEHNR and CDR2 is FQNEAQ (reference sequence). The V end lost 5 bases, the J end lost 4 bases, and 6 bases lay between the germline ends. The chain's CDR3 is CASSVAYEQYF. The CDR3 DNA is TGTGCCAGCAGCGTGGCTTACGAGCAGTACTTC.

CDR3 nucleotides: TGTGCCGAGGGGGACTGGCGGGCAAAACTGTTTTTT. Protein product: CAEGDWRAKLFF. This chain joins TRBV11-2 and TRBJ1-4; maybe TRBD1 (6 bases). Germline V gene lookup returns CDR1 SGHAT and CDR2 FQNNGV. With 11 bases removed from V and 10 bases from J, the gap between germline ends came to 17 bases. CDR3 length: 12 residues.

The chain couples TRBV5-1 to TRBJ1-6, with 8 positions matching TRBD1. V shed 0 bases, J shed 4 bases, and the junction held 0 bases outside the gene matches. The CDR3 contains 15 residues. In germline, CDR1 is SGHRS, CDR2 YFSETQ. The CDR3 DNA follows: TGCGCCAGCAGCTTGGGGACAGGGTATAATTCACCCCTCCACTTT. It encodes CASSLGTGYNSPLHF.

The rearrangement links TRBV19 to TRBJ2-7; possible D gene TRBD2, 6 bases. CDR3 length: 14 amino acids. Per germline, CDR1 LNHDA and CDR2 SQIVND (reference sequence). Between the trimmed V and J ends, which lost 3 bases and 2 bases, there was a span of 11 bases. The CDR3 bases are TGTGCCAGTAGTATGGGGGGACGGCCCTACGAGCAGTACTTC. Its translation is CASSMGGRPYEQYF. The whole variable domain, filled in from reference TRBV19 and TRBJ2-7, reads DGGITQSPKYLFRKEGQNVTLSCEQNLNHDAMYWYRQDPGQGLRLIYYSQIVNDFQKGDIAEGYSVSREKKESFPLTVTSAQKNPTAFYLCASSMGGRPYEQYFGPGTRLTVT.

This clone showed up just once. This chain joins TRBV4-3 and TRBJ1-1, with D possibly matching TRBD1 (5 bases). The CDR3 consists of 15 residues. Trimming removed 3 bases from V and 3 bases from J, with 14 bases in between. Germline values: CDR1 LGHNA, CDR2 YSLEER. CDR3 nucleotide sequence: TGCGCCAGCAGCCAGGAGAAGGCGGGGGACACTGAAGCTTTCTTT. Protein product: CASSQEKAGDTEAFF.

The chain couples TRBV21-1 to TRBJ1-5. TRBV21-1 is listed as a pseudogene. This CDR3 spans 14 amino acids. The CDR3 DNA sequence: TGTGCCAGCAGCCCCCCGGGTAGCAATCAGCCCCAGCATTTT. As protein: CASSPPGSNQPQHF.

The chain recombines TRBV10-3 with TRBJ2-7; 8 bases match TRBD2. This CDR3 is 14 amino acids long. With V trimmed by 5 bases and J by 2 bases, 5 bases remained unmatched. CDR1 ENHRY and CDR2 SYGVKD come from the germline V gene. CDR3 loop: CAISRAGGAYEQYF. The CDR3 DNA reads as TGTGCCATCAGTAGGGCCGGGGGGGCCTACGAGCAGTACTTC.

The chain recombines TRBV9 with TRBJ2-7; tentatively, D is TRBD1 (6 bases). V dropped 0 bases and J dropped 6 bases, with 13 bases sitting between them. The V gene's germline CDR1 is SGDLS and CDR2 YYNGEE. This CDR3 contains 14 residues. CDR3 in amino acids: CASSVGVGAGEQYF. The CDR3 DNA reads as TGTGCCAGCAGCGTAGGTGTGGGGGCGGGCGAGCAGTACTTC. The whole variable domain, remainder taken from reference TRBV9 and TRBJ2-7, is DSGVTQTPKHLITATGQRVTLRCSPRSGDLSVYWYQQSLDQGLQFLIQYYNGEERAKGNILERFSAQQFPDLHSELNLSSLELGDSALYFCASSVGVGAGEQYFGPGTRLTVT.

The V call is TRBV11-2, the J call TRBJ1-1; D perhaps matches TRBD1 (5 bases). CDR1 SGHAT and CDR2 FQNNGV come from the germline V gene. This CDR3 is 17 amino acids long. The V end was cut by 3 bases, the J end by 0 bases, with 17 bases between. The CDR3 region is CASSLARDLPMNTEAFF. In nucleotides, the CDR3 is TGTGCCAGCAGCTTGGCCCGGGACCTCCCTATGAACACTGAAGCTTTCTTT.

CDR3 DNA sequence: TGTGCCAGCAGCTCTCCCCGGGTGGGACTACATTTCACCACAGATACGCAGTATTTT. Residues: CASSSPRVGLHFTTDTQYF. V and J are TRBV28 and TRBJ2-3, with 7 bases matching TRBD2. CDR3 length: 19 amino acids. CDR1 is MDHEN and CDR2 is SYDVKM in the germline V gene. V gave up 6 bases and J gave up 2 bases; unmatched junction bases: 20.

The chain has TRBV7-3 and TRBJ1-3, with D possibly TRBD1 on 5 matching bases. V dropped 3 bases and J dropped 2 bases, with 11 bases sitting between them. Germline CDR1 is SGHTA and CDR2 is FQGTGA. This CDR3 spans 15 amino acids. This chain's CDR3 is CASSLGRGPGNTIYF. The CDR3 DNA sequence: TGTGCCAGCAGCTTGGGAAGGGGACCTGGAAACACCATATATTTT.

J is TRBJ2-7 and V is TRBV18; possibly TRBD2 for D (6 bases). CDR1 and CDR2 from the germline V gene are KGHSH and LQKENI. This CDR3 is built from 13 residues. V was clipped by 1 base and J by 5 bases, with 9 bases between them. CDR3 amino acids: CASSPRGVDEQYF. The CDR3 nucleotides read TGTGCCAGCTCACCACGCGGGGTAGACGAGCAGTACTTC.